The 29 T cell receptor beta chains below all came from one sample that was sequenced in a study of T cell responses to AZD1222 COVID-19 vaccine. The protocol was immunoSEQ multiplex PCR, while the TCRdb copy is restricted to in-frame clones and leaves out a portion. The table has some 120,000 clones, roughly 85% seen once. Sequencing was performed on peripheral blood, taken on day 0 of MenACWY control vaccination. These receptors all stem from an adult in good health.

V usage is TRBV24-1 and J usage is TRBJ1-5; D call uncertain. V gave up 6 bases and J gave up 4 bases, with 6 bases separating them. Looked up from germline, CDR1 is KGHDR and CDR2 is SFDVKD. The CDR3 contains 12 residues. The CDR3 spells CATSTTNQPQHF. CDR3 bases: TGTGCCACCAGTACGACTAATCAGCCCCAGCATTTT.

The V call is TRBV7-2, the J call TRBJ2-1; D is uncertain. With 0 bases removed from V and 8 bases from J, the gap between germline ends came to 11 bases. The germline gives CDR1 SGHTA, CDR2 FQGNSA. This CDR3 has 14 amino acids. The CDR3 spells CASSLAMRAYEQFF. CDR3 DNA sequence: TGTGCCAGCAGCTTAGCTATGCGTGCGTATGAGCAGTTCTTC.

This chain uses TRBV9 with TRBJ1-2; possible D gene TRBD1, 6 bases. The CDR3 runs 14 residues. The V and J ends lost 0 bases and 5 bases respectively, with 11 bases between them. Germline lookup yields CDR1 SGDLS and CDR2 YYNGEE. CDR3 sequence reads: CASSVEGRGYGYTF. CDR3 nucleotides: TGTGCCAGCAGCGTAGAGGGCAGGGGTTATGGCTACACCTTC. Drawing the rest from reference TRBV9 and TRBJ1-2, the complete variable domain is DSGVTQTPKHLITATGQRVTLRCSPRSGDLSVYWYQQSLDQGLQFLIQYYNGEERAKGNILERFSAQQFPDLHSELNLSSLELGDSALYFCASSVEGRGYGYTFGSGTRLTVV.

V and J are TRBV5-1 and TRBJ2-7; 8 bases are a match to TRBD1. With 4 bases clipped from V and 3 bases from J, the junction kept 9 bases outside the gene matches. The germline V gene encodes CDR1 SGHRS and CDR2 YFSETQ. The CDR3 consists of 15 residues. The CDR3 loop is CASSKRAGGSYEQYF. DNA of the CDR3: TGCGCCAGCAGCAAGAGGGCAGGGGGCAGCTACGAGCAGTACTTC.

V is TRBV4-1 and J is TRBJ2-2, with TRBD2 identical over 11 bases. The CDR3 is 19 amino acids. Trimming cost V 0 bases and J 1 base; bases outside gene matches: 7. Germline V gives CDR1 MGHRA, CDR2 YSYEKL. The CDR3 DNA is TGCGCCAGCAGCCAAGAACCCCGACTAGCGGGGAAGAACACCGGGGAGCTGTTTTTT. Amino acid sequence: CASSQEPRLAGKNTGELFF.

The CDR3, as DNA: TGTGCCAGCACCGACAGGGGGACTGAAAAACTGTTTTTT. It codes for CASTDRGTEKLFF. The V gene is TRBV7-9, the J gene TRBJ1-4; TRBD1 agrees at 9 bases. The CDR3 has 13 residues. Germline V CDR1 and CDR2: SEHNR, FQNEAQ (reference sequence). The ends lost 7 bases at V and 7 bases at J; junction bases unmatched: 4.

This chain joins TRBV7-9 and TRBJ2-1; 15 nucleotides agree with TRBD2. V gave up 3 bases and J gave up 5 bases; unmatched junction bases: 8. The CDR3 covers 18 residues. Germline V lookup: CDR1 SEHNR, CDR2 FQNEAQ (reference sequence). DNA of the CDR3: TGTGCCAGCAGCTTTCGGACTAGCGGGGGGGCATCGGACAATGAGCAGTTCTTC. The encoded protein is CASSFRTSGGASDNEQFF.

This clone has just one count. This chain uses TRBV6-5 with TRBJ2-7; possibly TRBD1 for D (6 bases). The germline gives CDR1 MNHEY, CDR2 SVGAGI. V dropped 6 bases and J dropped 0 bases, with 15 bases sitting between them. This CDR3 spans 15 amino acids. The CDR3 sequence: CASRVRDTFSYEQYF. CDR3 in DNA: TGTGCCAGCAGGGTCCGGGACACCTTCTCCTACGAGCAGTACTTC.

The genes are TRBV6-5 and TRBJ2-3; 9 positions agree with TRBD1. Trimming at V came to 5 bases and at J to 4 bases, leaving 1 base not matched to a gene. The CDR3 loop spans 13 amino acids. Germline CDR1 and CDR2: MNHEY and SVGAGI. The CDR3 loop reads CASSRTGADTQYF. As DNA, the CDR3 is TGTGCCAGCAGTCGGACAGGGGCAGATACGCAGTATTTT.

In its sample, this clone was seen a few times. DNA of the CDR3: TGTGCCAGCAGTTTCTCCGGACTAGCTGTTGCCGAGCAGTACTTC. This sequence encodes CASSFSGLAVAEQYF. The chain has TRBV27 and TRBJ2-7; 8 nucleotides align to TRBD2. CDR1 and CDR2 (germline): MNHEY, SMNVEV (reference sequence). The CDR3 is 15 amino acids. V was clipped by 3 bases and J by 6 bases; unmatched bases: 10.

The rearrangement links TRBV7-9 to TRBJ2-1; D is uncertain. The V and J ends lost 0 bases and 7 bases respectively, with 4 bases between them. Looked up from germline, CDR1 is SEHNR and CDR2 is FQNEAQ (reference sequence). The CDR3 sequence is 12 residues long. The CDR3 spells CASSLAPNEQFF. Here the CDR3 DNA reads TGTGCCAGCAGCTTAGCCCCAAATGAGCAGTTCTTC.

The chain employs TRBV12-3 or TRBV12-4 and TRBJ2-7; 8 bases line up with TRBD1. Trimming took 6 bases from V and 7 from J; bases not matched to a gene: 5. The CDR3 runs to 12 residues. Here the CDR3 DNA reads TGTGCCAGCAGCCGGACAGGGCTTGAGCAGTACTTC. Its translation is CASSRTGLEQYF.

The chain joins TRBV18 to TRBJ1-1, with D perhaps TRBD1 (5 bases). Per germline, CDR1 KGHSH and CDR2 LQKENI. The germline V and J ends were trimmed by 1 base and 2 bases, with 8 bases remaining between them. The CDR3 loop spans 14 amino acids. This CDR3 reads CASSPQGLNTEAFF. DNA for the CDR3: TGTGCCAGCTCACCACAGGGGCTTAACACTGAAGCTTTCTTT.

The V gene is TRBV30, the J gene TRBJ1-5, with D hard to call. V was clipped by 3 bases and J by 3 bases, with 9 bases between them. The CDR3 contains 13 residues. In germline, CDR1 is GTSNPN, CDR2 SVGIG (reference sequence). The CDR3 DNA is TGTGCCTGGAGCCGGCAGCACAATCAGCCCCAGCATTTT. Amino acids: CAWSRQHNQPQHF.

V usage is TRBV24-1 and J usage is TRBJ1-2; 7 bases fit TRBD1. Losses at the gene ends were 6 bases for V and 6 bases for J; bases not matched to a gene: 6. CDR1 KGHDR and CDR2 SFDVKD come from the germline V gene. The CDR3 length is 13 residues. This CDR3 is CATSSTGANGYTF. CDR3 bases: TGTGCCACCAGTTCCACAGGGGCAAATGGCTACACCTTC.

This rearrangement joins TRBV19 to TRBJ1-5; 7 bases line up with TRBD1. CDR3 size: 16 residues. CDR1 and CDR2 (germline): LNHDA, SQIVND (reference sequence). V lost 5 bases to trimming and J lost 2 bases; unmatched junction nucleotides: 9. In DNA form, the CDR3 reads TGTGCCAGTAGTCCGGCCACAGGGGTGCGCAATCAGCCCCAGCATTTT. This encodes CASSPATGVRNQPQHF.

The CDR3 loop is CASSHRVSGYTF. DNA of the CDR3: TGTGCCAGCAGCCACAGGGTAAGCGGCTACACCTTC. The chain recombines TRBV3-1 (or the pseudogene TRBV3-2) with TRBJ1-2; tentative D call: TRBD1 (5 bases). The germline V gene encodes CDR1 LGHDT and CDR2 YNNKEL (reference sequence). V lost 3 bases and J lost 8, with 10 bases in between. The CDR3 is made up of 12 amino acids.

This clone was recorded once. The rearrangement uses TRBV27 and TRBJ1-2, with 8 bases lining up with TRBD1. J gave up 4 bases and V 8 bases, and 18 bases lay outside the gene matches. CDR3 length equals 17 residues. Germline CDR1 reads MNHEY; CDR2 reads SMNVEV (reference sequence). The CDR3 nucleotides read TGTGCCAGCCTAAAGACAGGGGTCGGGCTGGTAAGCTATGGCTACACCTTC. This sequence encodes CASLKTGVGLVSYGYTF.

V and J are TRBV7-2 and TRBJ1-2, with D perhaps TRBD1 (5 bases). Germline loops: CDR1 SGHTA, CDR2 FQGNSA. There are 14 residues in the CDR3. Trimming removed 5 bases at V and 4 bases at J, with 14 bases between. The CDR3 here is CASSRGSGRYGYTF. CDR3 sequence (DNA): TGTGCCAGCAGCCGGGGGAGTGGGCGCTATGGCTACACCTTC.

This sequence joins TRBV19 and TRBJ1-6; no firm D call. The CDR3 totals 16 residues. The germline CDR1 and CDR2 sequences are LNHDA and SQIVND (reference sequence). V was cut by 3 bases and J by 3 bases, with 12 bases left in between. CDR3 DNA sequence: TGTGCCAGTAGTATGAAATCCAGGAGCTATAATTCACCCCTCCACTTT. It is translated as CASSMKSRSYNSPLHF.

The V and J genes are TRBV28 and TRBJ2-2; 9 bases align to TRBD2. Per germline, CDR1 MDHEN and CDR2 SYDVKM. Unmatched junction bases numbered 5, after V lost 2 bases and J lost 4 bases. CDR3 length: 16 amino acids. CDR3 nucleotide sequence: TGTGCCAGCAGTTTAGGTGGCGGGGGGGTCACCGGGGAGCTGTTTTTT. This sequence encodes CASSLGGGGVTGELFF.

Here the CDR3 reads CATSDPGPSTDTQYF. For the CDR3, the DNA is TGTGCCACCAGTGACCCGGGACCTAGCACAGATACGCAGTATTTT. This chain links TRBV24-1 with TRBJ2-3, with D possibly called TRBD1 or TRBD2 (5 bases each). This CDR3 spans 15 amino acids. The germline V gene encodes CDR1 KGHDR and CDR2 SFDVKD. V lost 4 bases, J lost 0 bases, and 10 bases lay in between.

This chain links TRBV18 with TRBJ2-6, with a weak D call TRBD1 (6 bases). The V gene's germline CDR1 is KGHSH and CDR2 LQKENI. The CDR3 loop spans 18 amino acids. Trimming left V 6 bases short and J 1 base short, with 19 bases between. DNA for the CDR3: TGTGCCAGCTCCCAATCAGCCAGGGGAAATTCTGGGGCCAACGTCCTGACTTTC. This sequence encodes CASSQSARGNSGANVLTF. The full variable domain, completed using reference TRBV18 and TRBJ2-6, is NAGVMQNPRHLVRRRGQEARLRCSPMKGHSHVYWYRQLPEEGLKFMVYLQKENIIDESGMPKERFSAEFPKEGPSILRIQQVVRGDSAAYFCASSQSARGNSGANVLTFGAGSRLTVL.

This chain joins TRBV9 and TRBJ1-4; D gene uncertain. V was shortened by 6 bases and J by 5 bases, with 11 bases between the two germline ends. Germline V gene lookup returns CDR1 SGDLS and CDR2 YYNGEE. The CDR3 has 13 residues. The CDR3 loop is CASNKGLNEKLFF. CDR3 coding DNA: TGTGCCAGCAATAAGGGTCTAAATGAAAAACTGTTTTTT.

This clone was found once. The chain is built from TRBV3-1 (or the pseudogene TRBV3-2) and TRBJ2-5; a possible D gene is TRBD1 (6 bases). The CDR3 has 15 amino acids. Trimming removed 0 bases at V and 5 bases at J, with 13 bases between. Per the germline V gene, CDR1 is LGHDT and CDR2 is YNNKEL (reference sequence). The CDR3 spells CASSQDWGRMETQYF. CDR3 sequence (DNA): TGTGCCAGCAGCCAAGATTGGGGGCGAATGGAGACCCAGTACTTC.

The gene calls are TRBV24-1 and TRBJ1-2; D remains unclear. Trimming cost V 0 bases and J 4 bases, with 5 bases left between them. Germline CDR1 is KGHDR and CDR2 is SFDVKD. This CDR3 has 13 residues. The CDR3 nucleotides read TGTGCCACCAGTGATTTGGAGGGCTATGGCTACACCTTC. Protein: CATSDLEGYGYTF.

This chain links TRBV7-2 with TRBJ2-7, with D possibly TRBD1 on 6 matching bases. Trimming removed 5 bases at V and 4 bases at J, with 15 bases between. This CDR3 spans 14 amino acids. Germline CDR1 is SGHTA and CDR2 is FQGNSA. The CDR3 DNA sequence: TGTGCCAGCAGCGGGTGGACAGTTCCGTACGAGCAGTACTTC. It encodes CASSGWTVPYEQYF.

This clone was seen a single time. The V gene is TRBV3-1 (or the pseudogene TRBV3-2), the J gene TRBJ1-2, with a weak D call TRBD1 (5 bases). V was shortened by 7 bases and J by 4 bases, with 13 bases between the two germline ends. This CDR3 comprises 13 residues. The germline V gene encodes CDR1 LGHDT and CDR2 YNNKEL (reference sequence). DNA of the CDR3: TGTGCCAGCACCTCTAGGACAAGCTATGGCTACACCTTC. Translation gives CASTSRTSYGYTF.

V gene TRBV4-3 combines with J gene TRBJ1-2, with D hard to call. The germline V gene encodes CDR1 LGHNA and CDR2 YSLEER. The CDR3 sequence is 16 residues long. The ends were cut back, 4 bases at V and 2 bases at J, with 17 bases in the middle. Here the CDR3 DNA reads TGCGCCAGCAGCCCCCAAGTCGGGGTACGGAACTATGGCTACACCTTC. Its protein product is CASSPQVGVRNYGYTF.